One sample yielded the 30 T cell receptor beta chains listed below, sequenced in a study of a mutant IDH1 vaccine in newly diagnosed glioma. Sequencing used immunoSEQ multiplex PCR; TCRdb keeps in-frame clones, though not all of them. The sample contains about 88,000 clones, approximately 80% of which appear only once. This sample's time point: baseline, week 1 (first vaccination visit). Treatment denoted: pre-vaccination baseline after standard-of-care therapy. The source material was PBMCs, sampled from a glioma patient treated with radiotherapy, temozolomide or both. Every receptor here comes from a man between 40 and 49 years old with glioma. Some clones in this sample may be carry-over from other donors' samples.

V usage is TRBV30 and J usage is TRBJ2-3, with 8 nucleotides matching TRBD2. The CDR3 runs 16 residues. J lost 1 base, V lost 0 bases, and 6 bases had no gene match. Germline loops: CDR1 GTSNPN, CDR2 SVGIG (reference sequence). Here the CDR3 DNA reads TGTGCCTGGAGTGTGCTTAGCGGGACCCGCACAGATACGCAGTATTTT. It codes for CAWSVLSGTRTDTQYF.

This chain joins TRBV13 and TRBJ1-6; D is ambiguous. CDR1 and CDR2 from the germline V gene are PRHDT and FYEKMQ (reference sequence). The CDR3 extends over 13 amino acids. Trimming removed 9 bases at V and 9 bases at J, with 15 bases between. CDR3 sequence reads: CASSGQAVSPLHF. Written as DNA, the CDR3 is TGTGCCAGTTCCGGGCAGGCTGTTTCACCCCTCCACTTT. The complete variable domain, with remaining parts taken from reference TRBV13 and TRBJ1-6, reads AAGVIQSPRHLIKEKRETATLKCYPIPRHDTVYWYQQGPGQDPQFLISFYEKMQSDKGSIPDRFSAQQFSDYHSELNMSSLELGDSALYFCASSGQAVSPLHFGNGTRLTVT.

The chain couples TRBV4-1 to TRBJ1-6; D remains ambiguous. The CDR3 sequence is 13 residues long. The V gene's germline CDR1 is MGHRA and CDR2 YSYEKL. V was clipped by 0 bases and J by 8 bases, with 5 bases between them. The CDR3 here is CASSQDLDSPLHF. In nucleotides, the CDR3 is TGCGCCAGCAGCCAAGATCTTGATTCACCCCTCCACTTT.

The sample holds a few counts of this clone. In nucleotides, the CDR3 is TGTGCCAGCTCGTCAGGGGTCGAAAAACTGTTTTTT. This sequence encodes CASSSGVEKLFF. The rearrangement links TRBV18 to TRBJ1-4; D possibly corresponds to TRBD1 (6 bases). Trimming left V 6 bases short and J 8 bases short, with 10 bases between. The germline gives CDR1 KGHSH, CDR2 LQKENI. CDR3 size: 12 residues.

The sample holds one count of this clone. The chain is built from TRBV18 and TRBJ1-1, with TRBD1 matching over 7 bases. This CDR3 comprises 17 residues. The trim removed 2 bases at V and 2 bases at J, leaving 11 bases unmatched. The germline gives CDR1 KGHSH, CDR2 LQKENI. CDR3 nucleotides: TGTGCCAGCTCACCATTGCAGGGAAGGGGGCAAAACACTGAAGCTTTCTTT. Its protein is CASSPLQGRGQNTEAFF.

V gene TRBV6-6 combines with J gene TRBJ1-2; the D gene is possibly TRBD1 (5 bases). There are 14 residues in the CDR3. The germline gives CDR1 MNHNY, CDR2 SVGAGI (reference sequence). V shed 4 bases and J shed 2 bases, with 11 bases lying between them. The chain's CDR3 is CASSSGPQNYGYTF. The CDR3 DNA reads TGTGCCAGCAGTTCGGGACCCCAGAACTATGGCTACACCTTC.

The CDR3: CASSLGRDKLGYTF. CDR3 DNA sequence: TGTGCCAGCAGCTTAGGCCGGGACAAGCTTGGCTACACCTTC. The chain is built from TRBV6-5 and TRBJ1-2; a possible D gene is TRBD1 (6 bases). Germline V gene data show CDR1 as MNHEY and CDR2 as SVGAGI. Trimming cost V 6 bases and J 7 bases, with 18 bases left between them. The CDR3 consists of 14 residues.

The rearrangement joins TRBV5-6 to TRBJ2-5, with D uncertain. CDR3 size: 13 residues. Trimming removed 0 bases at V and 1 base at J, with 4 bases between. Per the germline V gene, CDR1 is SGHDT and CDR2 is YYEEEE. The CDR3 loop is CASSLGTQETQYF. The CDR3 region has the DNA TGTGCCAGCAGCTTGGGTACCCAAGAGACCCAGTACTTC.

The J gene is TRBJ2-7, the V gene TRBV5-1; unclear D gene. The germline V gene has CDR1 SGHRS and CDR2 YFSETQ. The CDR3 totals 13 residues. Trimming stripped 1 base from V and 7 bases from J, with 12 bases between. This CDR3 reads CASSLSVWEEQYF. The CDR3 region has the DNA TGCGCCAGCAGCTTGTCCGTCTGGGAAGAGCAGTACTTC.

This clone was seen more than once but under ten times. The chain is built from TRBV6-5 and TRBJ1-6; D is possibly TRBD1 (5 bases). V shed 4 bases and J shed 8 bases, with 18 bases lying between them. The CDR3 length is 16 residues. Germline-derived CDR1 and CDR2 are MNHEY and SVGAGI. CDR3 protein: CASSSLRGGRHSPLHF. The CDR3 nucleotides read TGTGCCAGCAGTTCCCTTCGGGGCGGGCGGCATTCACCCCTCCACTTT.

This chain connects TRBV6-5 to TRBJ2-7; unclear D gene. Germline V gives CDR1 MNHEY, CDR2 SVGAGI. There are 14 residues in the CDR3. Trimming removed 5 bases at V and 0 bases at J, with 11 bases between. The CDR3 DNA follows: TGTGCCAGCAGTACCGACTGGGGCTCCTACGAGCAGTACTTC. Its translation is CASSTDWGSYEQYF.

This chain joins TRBV6-6 and TRBJ2-2, with a possible D match to TRBD2 (5 bases). Trimming left V 2 bases short and J 6 bases short, with 13 bases between. This CDR3 contains 15 residues. Germline V gene lookup returns CDR1 MNHNY and CDR2 SVGAGI (reference sequence). CDR3 sequence: CASSYPGWSAGELFF. The CDR3 region has the DNA TGTGCCAGCAGTTACCCGGGGTGGTCGGCCGGGGAGCTGTTTTTT.

The chain combines TRBV9 with TRBJ1-6, with a weak D call TRBD1 (6 bases). Trimming pared 7 bases from V and 7 bases from J, leaving 9 bases between. In germline, CDR1 is SGDLS, CDR2 YYNGEE. This CDR3 is built from 12 residues. The CDR3 is CASGGLNSPLHF. In DNA, the CDR3 is TGTGCCAGCGGGGGGCTGAATTCACCCCTCCACTTT.

The CDR3 here is CAWSRTGLSEKLFF. CDR3 coding DNA: TGTGCCTGGAGCCGGACAGGGCTATCTGAAAAACTGTTTTTT. J is TRBJ1-4 and V is TRBV30, with 8 bases lining up with TRBD1. The V and J ends lost 3 bases and 7 bases, in that order; junction bases with no gene match: 7. Looked up from germline, CDR1 is GTSNPN and CDR2 is SVGIG (reference sequence). This CDR3 contains 14 residues.

The chain recombines TRBV29-1 with TRBJ2-1; no reliable D call. V dropped 8 bases and J dropped 5 bases, with 16 bases sitting between them. CDR1 is SQVTM and CDR2 is ANQGSEA in the germline V gene. CDR3 size: 13 residues. CDR3 sequence (DNA): TGCAGCCTGGTCCGATGGAGCGACAATGAGCAGTTCTTC. Amino acids: CSLVRWSDNEQFF.

The rearrangement uses TRBV2 and TRBJ1-5, with D tentatively TRBD1 (5 bases). CDR3 size: 14 residues. With 7 bases removed from V and 0 bases from J, the gap between germline ends came to 10 bases. Germline CDR1 and CDR2: SNHLY and FYNNEI. For the CDR3, the DNA is TGTGCCAGCAAGGAGACAGTTAGCAATCAGCCCCAGCATTTT. Its protein product is CASKETVSNQPQHF.

The chain carries TRBV5-1 and TRBJ2-2; the match to TRBD1 covers 7 bases. The CDR3 totals 16 residues. V was clipped by 5 bases and J by 0 bases; unmatched bases: 7. The germline gives CDR1 SGHRS, CDR2 YFSETQ. The chain's CDR3 is CASRFSGTANTGELFF. In DNA form, the CDR3 reads TGCGCCAGCAGGTTTTCCGGGACAGCGAACACCGGGGAGCTGTTTTTT. Using reference TRBV5-1 and TRBJ2-2 for the parts outside the CDR3, the full variable domain is KAGVTQTPRYLIKTRGQQVTLSCSPISGHRSVSWYQQTPGQGLQFLFEYFSETQRNKGNFPGRFSGRQFSNSRSEMNVSTLELGDSALYLCASRFSGTANTGELFFGEGSRLTVL.

The chain joins TRBV2 to TRBJ2-5, with D unresolved. There are 15 residues in the CDR3. Deletions cut 3 bases from V and 0 bases from J, with 11 bases between. Germline lookup yields CDR1 SNHLY and CDR2 FYNNEI. DNA for the CDR3: TGTGCCAGCAGTGAGCCCGGGTCGTACCAAGAGACCCAGTACTTC. Its protein is CASSEPGSYQETQYF.

This chain uses TRBV4-3 with TRBJ2-2; D remains unclear. The CDR3 is 12 residues long. Germline V gene data show CDR1 as LGHNA and CDR2 as YSLEER. The V end lost 5 bases, the J end lost 6 bases, and 7 bases lay between the germline ends. For the CDR3, the DNA is TGCGCCAGCAGCTCCGGTGCCGGGGAGCTGTTTTTT. Translating gives CASSSGAGELFF.

The V gene is TRBV5-8, the J gene TRBJ2-7; TRBD1 matches at 7 bases. The trim removed 4 bases at V and 0 bases at J, leaving 7 bases unmatched. This CDR3 has 15 amino acids. Germline loops: CDR1 SGHTS, CDR2 YDEGEE. The CDR3 DNA sequence: TGTGCCAGCAGCGTGGACAGGCATCGCTCCTACGAGCAGTACTTC. It specifies CASSVDRHRSYEQYF.

V gene TRBV2 combines with J gene TRBJ1-5; D is undetermined. Looked up from germline, CDR1 is SNHLY and CDR2 is FYNNEI. V lost 4 bases to trimming and J lost 11 bases, with 15 bases between them. The CDR3 is 13 residues long. The CDR3 loop is CASSAIPREAQHF. DNA of the CDR3: TGTGCCAGCAGTGCCATCCCGAGGGAGGCCCAGCATTTT.

The chain is built from TRBV2 and TRBJ1-2, with 12 bases identical to TRBD1. Germline trimming cut 6 bases from V and 8 bases from J; bases unmatched to any gene: 4. Germline loops: CDR1 SNHLY, CDR2 FYNNEI. The CDR3 contains 13 residues. The CDR3 coding sequence is TGTGCCAGCAGGGGACAGGGGGCGCCCGGCTACACCTTC. This encodes CASRGQGAPGYTF. Looking up the rest from reference TRBV2 and TRBJ1-2 gives the full variable domain: EPEVTQTPSHQVTQMGQEVILRCVPISNHLYFYWYRQILGQKVEFLVSFYNNEISEKSEIFDDQFSVERPDGSNFTLKIRSTKLEDSAMYFCASRGQGAPGYTFGSGTRLTVV.

The chain employs TRBV29-1 and TRBJ2-5; 8 bases align to TRBD2. Unmatched junction bases numbered 11, after V lost 6 bases and J lost 5 bases. The germline gives CDR1 SQVTM, CDR2 ANQGSEA. The CDR3 runs 14 residues. The CDR3, as DNA: TGCAGCGTGGGACTAGTGGGCCCCTCGGAGACCCAGTACTTC. Protein sequence: CSVGLVGPSETQYF.

This chain joins TRBV5-1 and TRBJ2-3; 11 bases align to TRBD2. CDR1 and CDR2 from the germline V gene are SGHRS and YFSETQ. This CDR3 is built from 18 residues. The V segment lost 1 base and the J segment 0 bases; nucleotides outside the gene matches: 7. Here the CDR3 reads CASSLMLAGGRSTDTQYF. The CDR3 region has the DNA TGCGCCAGCAGCTTGATGCTAGCGGGGGGCCGTAGCACAGATACGCAGTATTTT.

This chain joins TRBV5-1 and TRBJ1-1, with 7 bases lining up with TRBD1. The CDR3 length is 14 residues. The germline V gene encodes CDR1 SGHRS and CDR2 YFSETQ. With V trimmed by 2 bases and J by 4 bases, 5 bases remained unmatched. CDR3 residues: CASSFEGAGTEAFF. CDR3 coding DNA: TGCGCCAGCAGCTTTGAGGGGGCGGGCACTGAAGCTTTCTTT.

As to this clone: One end of the junction does not line up with germline, which may come from a read error. V usage is TRBV7-7 and J usage is TRBJ1-1, with D perhaps TRBD1 (5 bases). There are 14 residues in the CDR3. Germline CDR1 SSHAT, CDR2 FNYEAQ (reference sequence). For the CDR3, the DNA is TGTGCTAGCAGCCCGATTAATGGGGGGACTGAAGCTTTCTTT. Its protein is CASSPINGGTEAFF.

The chain recombines TRBV9 with TRBJ2-2, with 7 bases lining up with TRBD2. CDR3 length equals 15 residues. Germline V gene sequence: CDR1 SGDLS, CDR2 YYNGEE. V was pared by 4 bases and J by 7 bases, with 10 bases of the junction left unmatched. This CDR3 reads CASSLTSEGVGELFF. CDR3 in DNA: TGTGCCAGCAGCCTCACTAGCGAGGGAGTCGGGGAGCTGTTTTTT.

The V and J genes are TRBV5-4 and TRBJ2-5; D gene uncertain. CDR3 length: 15 residues. The V end was cut by 3 bases, the J end by 1 base, with 13 bases between. Germline loops: CDR1 SGHNT, CDR2 YYREEE (reference sequence). CDR3 protein: CASSSGPAGQETQYF. DNA of the CDR3: TGTGCCAGCAGCTCCGGCCCCGCCGGCCAAGAGACCCAGTACTTC.

This sequence joins TRBV2 and TRBJ1-5; D may be TRBD1 (5 bases). V was pared by 8 bases and J by 4 bases, with 15 bases between. CDR3 length: 14 amino acids. Germline V CDR1 and CDR2: SNHLY, FYNNEI. The CDR3 region has the DNA TGTGCCAGCCGGGGGGGGATGAGAAATCAGCCCCAGCATTTT. Translation: CASRGGMRNQPQHF.

The CDR3 coding sequence is TGTGCCACTAGCGGGGACTCCTACGAGCAGTACTTC. Translated: CATSGDSYEQYF. The chain employs TRBV13 and TRBJ2-7, with 9 bases that match TRBD2. This CDR3 has 12 amino acids. Germline-derived CDR1 and CDR2 are PRHDT and FYEKMQ (reference sequence). The J segment lost 0 bases and the V segment lost 10 bases, leaving 1 base of the junction unmatched.